The 14 T cell receptor beta chains listed next were all sequenced from one sample in a study of T cell repertoires in cytomegalovirus infection. TCRdb called the reads again in MiXCR, with one record for every CDR3 protein. This repertoire shows about 920,000 distinct CDR3 sequences, around 32% found once; its top ten account for over 12%. The antigens of these receptors remain unknown. Sequenced here: cultured CD8+ T cells from PBMCs, sampled from culture after CMV antigen stimulation. Receptors originate from a human donor in good health (CMV status not recorded). Some clones in this sample may be carry-over from other donors' samples.

The rearrangement joins TRBV2 to TRBJ1-1, with TRBD1 matching 8 bases. Unmatched junction bases numbered 11, after V lost 5 bases and J lost 0 bases. Germline V gene lookup returns CDR1 SNHLY and CDR2 FYNNEI. The CDR3 spans 17 residues. The CDR3 region has the DNA TGTGCCAGCAGTTCAGACAGGGGACCATCCATGAACACTGAAGCTTTCTTT. It yields the protein CASSSDRGPSMNTEAFF. Supplemented by reference TRBV2 and TRBJ1-1, the full variable domain reads EPEVTQTPSHQVTQMGQEVILRCVPISNHLYFYWYRQILGQKVEFLVSFYNNEISEKSEIFDDQFSVERPDGSNFTLKIRSTKLEDSAMYFCASSSDRGPSMNTEAFFGQGTRLTVV.

This clonotype was picked up a small number of times. In DNA form, the CDR3 reads TGCAGCGTTGAAGACAGCTACGAGCAGTACGTC. Residues: CSVEDSYEQYV. This sequence joins TRBV29-1 and TRBJ2-7; D not resolved. V lost 0 bases and J lost 3, with 3 bases in between. Germline-derived CDR1 and CDR2 are SQVTM and ANQGSEA. CDR3 length equals 11 residues.

The J gene is TRBJ2-1, the V gene TRBV7-9, with D possibly TRBD2 on 5 matching bases. The V and J ends lost 5 bases and 4 bases respectively, with 18 bases between them. From germline, CDR1 is SEHNR and CDR2 FQNEAQ (reference sequence). The CDR3 totals 16 residues. The DNA of the CDR3 is TGTGCCAGCAGCAGACGACCTCGACCGGGGTACAATGAGCAGTTCTTC. Its translation: CASSRRPRPGYNEQFF.

This clonotype was found a few times. This chain uses TRBV19 with TRBJ2-7; either TRBD1 or TRBD2 may supply D (5 bases each). The V gene's germline CDR1 is LNHDA and CDR2 SQIVND (reference sequence). The CDR3 runs to 14 residues. V lost 5 bases and J 3 bases, leaving 14 bases between the germline ends. The CDR3 spells CASSLGGDGYEQYF. CDR3 bases: TGTGCCAGTAGTCTTGGGGGAGACGGCTACGAGCAGTACTTC. Full variable domain (missing parts from reference TRBV19 and TRBJ2-7): DGGITQSPKYLFRKEGQNVTLSCEQNLNHDAMYWYRQDPGQGLRLIYYSQIVNDFQKGDIAEGYSVSREKKESFPLTVTSAQKNPTAFYLCASSLGGDGYEQYFGPGTRLTVT.

V is TRBV28 and J is TRBJ1-2; weak D call: TRBD1 (6 bases). Trimming cost V 3 bases and J 3 bases, with 8 bases left between them. CDR1 is MDHEN and CDR2 is SYDVKM in the germline V gene. The CDR3 runs 13 residues. The CDR3 nucleotides read TGTGCCAGCAGTTTGGACAGCCACTATGGCTACACCTTC. It specifies CASSLDSHYGYTF.

The chain joins TRBV7-9 to TRBJ2-3; 8 positions agree with TRBD2. Germline V gene sequence: CDR1 SEHNR, CDR2 FQNEAQ (reference sequence). The CDR3 is 16 residues long. V lost 5 bases, J lost 2 bases, and 9 bases stayed unmatched. CDR3 sequence reads: CASSPKRGPTTDTQYF. The CDR3 DNA follows: TGTGCCAGCAGCCCCAAGCGGGGGCCGACCACAGATACGCAGTATTTT.

The chain uses TRBV19 and TRBJ1-2; no clear D gene. Trimming took off 3 bases at V and 4 bases at J, with 9 bases between the two ends. CDR3 length: 13 residues. CDR1 is LNHDA, CDR2 SQIVND, per germline (reference sequence). CDR3: CASSIGTIYGYTF. In nucleotides, the CDR3 is TGTGCCAGTAGTATCGGCACGATCTATGGCTACACCTTC.

The chain employs TRBV18 and TRBJ1-2, with a weak D call TRBD1 (5 bases). Germline V gives CDR1 KGHSH, CDR2 LQKENI. Trimming took 2 bases from V and 3 from J, leaving 19 bases between them. The length of the CDR3 is 17 residues. In nucleotides, the CDR3 is TGTGCCAGCTCACCAAGTGGGGGAGGAGGGAACTACTATGGCTACACCTTC. Amino acids: CASSPSGGGGNYYGYTF.

This chain joins TRBV2 and TRBJ1-5; D remains unclear. This CDR3 has 13 residues. The germline V gene encodes CDR1 SNHLY and CDR2 FYNNEI. Deletions cut 6 bases from V and 7 bases from J, with 13 bases between. Here the CDR3 DNA reads TGTGCCAGCAGCCCTGGGAGCGGCCAGCCCCAGCATTTT. It is translated as CASSPGSGQPQHF. The full variable domain, with the rest looked up from reference TRBV2 and TRBJ1-5, is EPEVTQTPSHQVTQMGQEVILRCVPISNHLYFYWYRQILGQKVEFLVSFYNNEISEKSEIFDDQFSVERPDGSNFTLKIRSTKLEDSAMYFCASSPGSGQPQHFGDGTRLSIL.

This chain uses TRBV7-2 with TRBJ1-2; TRBD1 might be the D (5 bases). The CDR3 runs to 17 residues. V was pared by 1 base and J by 2 bases, with 17 bases between. Per the germline V gene, CDR1 is SGHTA and CDR2 is FQGNSA. The CDR3 sequence is CASSLVSPVRGNYGYTF. In DNA, the CDR3 is TGTGCCAGCAGCTTAGTGAGTCCCGTTCGGGGGAACTATGGCTACACCTTC. The entire variable domain, with the rest obtained from reference TRBV7-2 and TRBJ1-2, is as follows: GAGVSQSPSNKVTEKGKDVELRCDPISGHTALYWYRQSLGQGLEFLIYFQGNSAPDKSGLPSDRFSAERTGGSVSTLTIQRTQQEDSAVYLCASSLVSPVRGNYGYTFGSGTRLTVV.

The V and J genes are TRBV2 and TRBJ2-1; 11 bases are a match to TRBD2. CDR1 and CDR2 from the germline V gene are SNHLY and FYNNEI. With 6 bases clipped from V and 7 bases from J, the junction kept 8 bases outside the gene matches. The length of the CDR3 is 15 residues. As DNA, the CDR3 is TGTGCCAGCAGGGAACTAGCGGGGGTGACAAATGAGCAGTTCTTC. Translation gives CASRELAGVTNEQFF.

This clonotype was found a few times. The gene calls are TRBV7-9 and TRBJ2-5; D might be TRBD1 or TRBD2, each matching 5 bases. The CDR3 sequence is 16 residues long. Trimming took 5 bases from V and 5 from J, leaving 21 bases between them. The germline V gene has CDR1 SEHNR and CDR2 FQNEAQ (reference sequence). The CDR3 nucleotides are TGTGCCAGCAGCCTAGACGTCGAGAGGGGCCGGGAGACCCAGTACTTC. This translates into CASSLDVERGRETQYF.

This clonotype has just a few counts. The genes are TRBV3-1 and TRBJ2-1, with D unresolved. Deletions cut 0 bases from V and 2 bases from J, with 8 bases between. The germline CDR1 and CDR2 sequences are LGHDT and YNNKEL (reference sequence). This CDR3 has 15 residues. The CDR3 sequence: CASSQDRRTYNEQFF. DNA for the CDR3: TGTGCCAGCAGCCAAGATCGGCGAACCTACAATGAGCAGTTCTTC.

The genes are TRBV6-2 or TRBV6-3 and TRBJ2-6; no firm D call. Germline-derived CDR1 and CDR2 are MNHEY and SVGEGT. The CDR3 sequence is 13 residues long. The V gene lost 6 bases and the J gene lost 4 bases, with 7 bases spanning the gap. The DNA of the CDR3 is TGTGCCAGCAGAAATAGGGGGGCCAACGTCCTGACTTTC. It is translated as CASRNRGANVLTF.